The entry below describes one T cell receptor beta chain. Its antigen is as yet unknown. A sample-barcoded 5' primer and a J-beta primer mix were used in a second PCR of roughly 7 to 12 cycles. MiXCR, run by TCRdb on the 5' RACE reads, gives a single entry per CDR3 protein. The table has about 630,000 distinct CDR3 sequences, more than 20% seen once. The data are from a study of blood T cells in healthy people across ages. Whole-study results and caveats: For the donors, CMV status was unknown and possibly confounded expanded clonotype changes.

The V gene lost 3 bases and the J gene lost 7 bases, with 12 bases spanning the gap. CDR3 length equals 14 residues. From germline, CDR1 is MNHEY and CDR2 SMNVEV (reference sequence). Sequenced sample: blood. The rearrangement links TRBV27 to TRBJ1-4; TRBD1 is a possible D gene (6 bases). This TCR came from a man aged 70-80 years in good health. The CDR3 DNA is TGTGCCAGCAGTTTGGAGGGGGTGGGTGAAAAACTGTTTTTT. Its translation: CASSLEGVGEKLFF.